What follows is one TCR beta chain and its context. The data were obtained in a study of blood T cells in healthy people across ages. About the research overall: Template switching picked up about one barcoded beta molecule for each two T cells.

Individuals who donated were healthy Caucasians from Russia aged about 6 to 90. Peripheral blood from each donor was collected in a volume of 9.5 to 10 milliliters. Combining a sample-barcoded 5' primer with a J-beta primer mix, a second PCR ran for 7 to 11 cycles. At least 2.5 million CDR3-containing paired-end reads were obtained per sample. TCRdb reprocessed the 5' RACE reads via MiXCR and lists one record per CDR3 protein. Of some 730,000 distinct CDR3 sequences in the sample, 22% are singletons; the top ten hold approximately 20%. Trimming stripped 0 bases from V and 7 bases from J, with 13 bases between. The CDR3 consists of 14 residues. Per the germline V gene, CDR1 is DFQATT and CDR2 is SNEGSKA (reference sequence).

Sequencing used blood. The chain employs TRBV20-1 and TRBJ1-5; D unresolved. The TCR originated in a man in his sixties or seventies in good health. CDR3 nucleotides: TGCAGTGCTAGAGATTTCCGATTGGGGCAGCCCCAGCATTTT. Its protein product is CSARDFRLGQPQHF.